The entry that follows covers one T cell receptor beta chain sequence. This CDR3 has 14 residues. V was pared by 4 bases and J by 4 bases, with 4 bases of the junction left unmatched. Germline assignment: CDR1 SGHAT and CDR2 FQDESV (reference sequence). Original analysis: To classify distant metastasis in papillary thyroid cancer, a model was built from CDR3 differences across clinicopathological groups. TCRdb reanalyzed the PCR reads via MiXCR. TCRdb, not the original authors, processed these V and J calls. The repertoire has roughly 35,000 clones, roughly a third of them found once; the top ten carry over 20%. Every patient underwent thyroid surgery untreated. This sample is drawn from a study of metastatic and nonmetastatic thyroid tumors.

Sequencing was performed on tumor tissue. The chain has TRBV11-1 and TRBJ2-7; TRBD1 matches at 10 bases. This clonotype originated in a female donor with papillary thyroid cancer or a benign thyroid nodule (not recorded which). Some clones in this sample may be carry-over from other donors' samples. CDR3 loop: CASSYRQGAYEQYF. The DNA of the CDR3 is TGTGCCAGCAGCTATCGACAGGGGGCGTACGAGCAGTACTTC.